The sequence of this T cell receptor beta chain was determined in a study of blood T cell repertoires in COVID-19 (TCRdb year 2020). Turning to the overall study: Samples from collaborators originated in the United States, Italy and Spain and spanned both the acute and convalescent phases of COVID-19. Nearly every sample came with metadata listing a de-identified subject ID, COVID-19 status, age in years and sex. Where available, HLA class I and class II types were obtained from metadata supplied by the sample provider rather than from assay-based typing. A freely available public database, intended as a resource for researchers studying the immune response to SARS-CoV-2, is where the repertoires were released. Subjects who had been exposed to COVID-19, were actively infected with it, or had recovered from it provided the deeply sampled blood TCRbeta repertoires that made up the dataset. The prospective study material was composed of cDNA or gDNA derived from T cells, B-cell-depleted T cells, or PBMCs. Samples came from the ongoing ImmuneRACE study (first 160 participants) plus 1,254 subjects from 6 global collaborators.

The sample holds one count of this clone. No antigen is known for it. It has no much larger one-base neighbor in the sample; base qualities were not kept. The CDR3, cysteine through phenylalanine, is 16 amino acids long. Left in the record is the CDR3 DNA by itself, 48 bases read in frame from the first base. The germline V gene (reference sequence) yields LNHDA for CDR1 and SQIVND for CDR2. At the junction V is shortened by 1 base and J by 0 bases, with 10 bases in between. The investigation overall reported the following: The quantity of clinical and demographic metadata differed by source and by participant and was supplied without curation.

Whole blood was collected in K2EDTA tubes by collaborating institutions according to the institutions' own protocols. For TCRbeta analysis, collaborator samples were shipped as frozen whole blood, as isolated PBMCs, or as DNA extracted from either sample type. TCRbeta CDR3 regions were amplified from genomic DNA using the immunoSEQ Assay, a bias-controlled multiplex PCR. The authors' analysis ran thus. The number of nucleated cells in each sample was estimated from the amplification of reference gene primers within the assay. To quantify the absolute abundance of each unique TCRbeta CDR3 rearrangement, sequence reads were collapsed and filtered. For each sample, productive Simpson clonality was calculated by taking the square root of Simpson's diversity index across productive rearrangements. TCRdb stores this immuneACCESS table with in-frame sequences only. Part of the clones is absent; in the studies checked, under half of the shortfall reflects unresolved V genes, and no reason is known for the rest. That table furnishes V, J and clone size, whereas the DNA furnished D and trimming. The sample contains under 200,000 clones, approximately 90% of them found a single time. The ten largest make up 20% to 25% of the sample.

This clonotype was sampled from a man aged 55 to 70 with active or convalescent COVID-19. The rearranged segments are TRBV19 and TRBJ2-1; the D gene identity is not certain. Sequencing was done on a sample of peripheral blood. The base sequence is TGTGCCAGTAGTATAGGCCACCCGAGCTCCTACAATGAGCAGTTCTTC. It codes for CASSIGHPSSYNEQFF.